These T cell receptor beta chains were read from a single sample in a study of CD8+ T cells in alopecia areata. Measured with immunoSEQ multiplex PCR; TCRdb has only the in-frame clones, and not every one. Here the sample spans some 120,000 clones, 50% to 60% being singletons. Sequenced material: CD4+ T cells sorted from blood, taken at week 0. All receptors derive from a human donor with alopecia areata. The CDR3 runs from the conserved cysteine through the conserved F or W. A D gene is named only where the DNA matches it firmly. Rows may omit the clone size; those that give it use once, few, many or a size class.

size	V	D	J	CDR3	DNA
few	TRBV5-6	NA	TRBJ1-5	CASTLNSAPLQPQHF	TGTGCCAGCACGCTAAACAGCGCGCCCCTTCAGCCCCAGCATTTT
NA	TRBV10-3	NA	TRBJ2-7	CAIRSGTTHYEQYF	TGTGCCATCAGGTCTGGGACAACCCACTACGAGCAGTACTTC
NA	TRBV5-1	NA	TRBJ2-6	CASSTGPYHSGANVLTF	TGCGCCAGCAGCACGGGACCGTATCACTCTGGGGCCAACGTCCTGACTTTC
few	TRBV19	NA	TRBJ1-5	CASTVTNSNQPQHF	TGTGCCAGTACCGTCACTAATAGCAATCAGCCCCAGCATTTT
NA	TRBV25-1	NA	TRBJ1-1	CASSERGTEAFF	TGTGCCAGCAGTGAACGTGGTACTGAAGCTTTCTTT
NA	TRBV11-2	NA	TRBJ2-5	CASSFGDALSRETQYF	TGTGCCAGCAGCTTTGGGGACGCACTCTCCCGAGAGACCCAGTACTTC
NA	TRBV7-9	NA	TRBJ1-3	CASSSPKRSSGNTIYF	TGTGCCAGCAGCTCGCCTAAGAGGAGCTCTGGAAACACCATATATTTT
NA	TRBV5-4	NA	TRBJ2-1	CASSLDVNEQFF	TGTGCCAGCAGCTTGGACGTCAATGAGCAGTTCTTC
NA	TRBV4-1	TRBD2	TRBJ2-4	CASSQPLAGGLSKNIQYF	TGCGCCAGCAGCCAACCACTAGCGGGAGGGCTGTCCAAAAACATTCAGTACTTC
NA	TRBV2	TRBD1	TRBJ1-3	CASSGTGGFGNTIYF	TGTGCCAGCAGTGGGACAGGGGGTTTTGGAAACACCATATATTTT
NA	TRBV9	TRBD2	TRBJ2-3	CASSVGLAGGESTDTQYF	TGTGCCAGCAGCGTAGGACTAGCGGGAGGGGAAAGCACAGATACGCAGTATTTT
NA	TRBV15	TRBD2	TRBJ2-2	CATSRSGTNTGELFF	TGTGCCACCAGCAGGAGCGGGACGAACACCGGGGAGCTGTTTTTT
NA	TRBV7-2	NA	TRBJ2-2	CASSPNWLKPGELFF	TGTGCCAGCAGCCCTAACTGGCTAAAACCCGGGGAGCTGTTTTTT
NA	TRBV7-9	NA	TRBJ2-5	CASSLEYGGWETQYF	TGTGCCAGCAGCCTAGAATACGGGGGCTGGGAGACCCAGTACTTC
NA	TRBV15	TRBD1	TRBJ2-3	CATSTRQGVIDTQYF	TGTGCCACCAGCACGCGGCAGGGGGTTATAGATACGCAGTATTTT
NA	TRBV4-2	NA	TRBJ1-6	CASSQDSGTEWSPLHF	TGTGCCAGCAGCCAAGACTCCGGGACGGAGTGGTCACCCCTCCACTTT
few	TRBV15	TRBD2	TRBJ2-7	CATSRDRSGNVEQYF	TGTGCCACCAGCAGAGATCGGAGCGGGAACGTCGAGCAGTACTTC
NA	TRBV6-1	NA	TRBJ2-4	CASSSRDGTTNIQYF	TGTGCCAGCAGTTCTAGGGACGGAACTACGAACATTCAGTACTTC
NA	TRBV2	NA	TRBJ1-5	CAKGGQHNQPQHF	TGTGCCAAAGGAGGTCAGCACAATCAGCCCCAGCATTTT
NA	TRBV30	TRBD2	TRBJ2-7	CAWCWGAGGRYEQYF	TGTGCCTGGTGCTGGGGAGCGGGAGGCCGCTACGAGCAGTACTTC
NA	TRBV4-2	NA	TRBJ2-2	CASSPRDSTGELFF	TGTGCCAGCAGCCCGCGAGACAGCACCGGGGAGCTGTTTTTT
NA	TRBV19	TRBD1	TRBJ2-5	CASSPYRGEGETQYF	TGTGCCAGTAGTCCCTACAGGGGAGAGGGCGAGACCCAGTACTTC
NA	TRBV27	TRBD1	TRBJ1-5	CAARGLRTGGWGCPNQPQHF	TGTGCCGCAAGGGGCCTCCGGACAGGGGGGTGGGGCTGCCCCAATCAGCCCCAGCATTTT
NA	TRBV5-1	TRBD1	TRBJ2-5	CASSIGTASQETQYF	TGCGCCAGCAGCATAGGGACAGCCAGCCAAGAGACCCAGTACTTC
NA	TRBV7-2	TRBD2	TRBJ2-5	CASSLTGGPGETQYF	TGTGCCAGCAGCCTTACGGGGGGGCCTGGAGAGACCCAGTACTTC
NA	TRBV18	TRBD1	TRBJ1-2	CASSPQGGIYGYTF	TGTGCCAGCTCACCCCAGGGGGGTATATATGGCTACACCTTC
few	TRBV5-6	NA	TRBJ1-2	CASRPSRQGNLYGYTF	TGTGCCAGCAGGCCTTCGAGGCAGGGGAACCTCTATGGCTACACCTTC
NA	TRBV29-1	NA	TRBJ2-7	CSVESHRSSSYEQYF	TGCAGCGTTGAGAGCCACAGGTCGAGCTCCTACGAGCAGTACTTC
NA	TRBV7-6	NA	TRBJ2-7	CASSSTRKEGLYEQYF	TGTGCCAGCAGCTCCACCAGGAAAGAGGGTCTTTACGAGCAGTACTTC
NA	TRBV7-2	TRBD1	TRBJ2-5	CASSLSRGTGRTETQYF	TGTGCCAGCAGCTTAAGTCGCGGGACAGGGAGGACAGAGACCCAGTACTTC
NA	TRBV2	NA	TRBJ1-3	CASSEWVSPIYF	TGTGCCAGCAGTGAATGGGTATCCCCCATATATTTT
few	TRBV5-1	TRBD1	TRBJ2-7	CASSLVGTGVGEQYF	TGCGCCAGCAGCTTGGTTGGGACAGGGGTCGGCGAGCAGTACTTC
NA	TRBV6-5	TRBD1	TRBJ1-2	CASRLDRGPYGYTF	TGTGCCAGCAGGCTCGACAGGGGTCCATATGGCTACACCTTC
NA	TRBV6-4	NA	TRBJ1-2	CASSQIGATPYGYTF	TGTGCCAGCAGCCAGATCGGGGCAACTCCCTATGGCTACACCTTC
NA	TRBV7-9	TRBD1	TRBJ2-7	CASSSRRDRAHEQYF	TGTGCCAGCAGCTCAAGGCGGGACAGGGCTCACGAGCAGTACTTC
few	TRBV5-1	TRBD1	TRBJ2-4	CASSLNGQGNIQYF	TGCGCCAGCAGCTTAAACGGACAGGGAAACATTCAGTACTTC
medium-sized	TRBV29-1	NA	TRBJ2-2	CSVEDPIEGGNTGELFF	TGCAGCGTTGAAGATCCAATTGAGGGGGGGAACACCGGGGAGCTGTTTTTT
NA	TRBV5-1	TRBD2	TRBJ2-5	CASSFGASGGETQYF	TGCGCCAGCAGCTTCGGAGCCAGCGGGGGGGAGACCCAGTACTTC
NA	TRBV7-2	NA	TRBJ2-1	CASSQRTHNEQFF	TGTGCCAGCAGCCAGCGGACTCACAATGAGCAGTTCTTC
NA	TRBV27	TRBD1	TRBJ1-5	CATPGKGAGQPQHF	TGTGCCACCCCGGGGAAGGGGGCGGGTCAGCCCCAGCATTTT
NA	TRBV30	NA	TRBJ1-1	CAWSVMAEAFF	TGTGCCTGGAGTGTAATGGCTGAAGCTTTCTTT
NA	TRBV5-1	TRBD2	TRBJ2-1	CASSKLAGAYNEQFF	TGCGCCAGCAGCAAACTAGCGGGGGCCTACAATGAGCAGTTCTTC
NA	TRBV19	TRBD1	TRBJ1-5	CASTRTGGGQPQHF	TGTGCCAGTACCCGCACAGGGGGCGGTCAGCCCCAGCATTTT
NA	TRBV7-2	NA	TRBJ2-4	CASSSSGGGNIQYF	TGTGCCAGCAGCTCCTCCGGTGGGGGAAACATTCAGTACTTC
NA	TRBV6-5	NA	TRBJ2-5	CASSRGQETQYF	TGTGCCAGCAGTAGAGGGCAAGAGACCCAGTACTTC
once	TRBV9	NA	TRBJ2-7	CASSVGTGRSYEQYF	TGTGCCAGCAGCGTAGGTACAGGCCGCTCCTACGAGCAGTACTTC
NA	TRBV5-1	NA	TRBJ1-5	CASSLDLNQPQHF	TGCGCCAGCAGCTTGGATTTGAATCAGCCCCAGCATTTT
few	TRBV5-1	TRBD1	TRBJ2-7	CASSLETGAGGEQYF	TGCGCCAGCAGCTTGGAGACAGGGGCGGGTGGCGAGCAGTACTTC
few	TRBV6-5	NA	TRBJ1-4	CASSYLGTSNEKLFF	TGTGCCAGCAGTTACCTCGGGACGTCGAATGAAAAACTGTTTTTT
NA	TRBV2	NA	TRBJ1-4	CASSVEGHGEKLFF	TGTGCCAGCAGTGTCGAGGGGCACGGCGAAAAACTGTTTTTT
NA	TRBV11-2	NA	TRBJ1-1	CASSFFEMSTEAFF	TGTGCCAGCAGCTTCTTTGAGATGAGCACTGAAGCTTTCTTT
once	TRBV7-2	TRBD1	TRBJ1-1	CASSLADRDTEAFF	TGTGCCAGCAGCTTAGCGGACAGGGACACTGAAGCTTTCTTT
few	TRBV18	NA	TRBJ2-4	CASSPERGSGIQYF	TGTGCCAGCTCACCGGAACGGGGGTCCGGGATTCAGTACTTC
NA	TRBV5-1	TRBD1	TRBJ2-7	CASSPGQSYEQYF	TGCGCCAGCAGCCCGGGACAGAGCTACGAGCAGTACTTC